A selection of T cell receptor beta chains follows, all from one sample in a study of cytotoxic CD8 clonotypes in ibrutinib-treated CLL. Generated by immunoSEQ multiplex PCR, the TCRdb table keeps only in-frame clones and is missing some. The sample has tens of thousands of clones, approximately 50% seen once; the top ten hold over 25%. The material sequenced was PBMCs, taken after 12 months of ibrutinib treatment. The source of these receptors is a human donor with chronic lymphocytic leukemia. CDR3s include the opening cysteine and the closing phenylalanine or tryptophan. A D gene is named only where the DNA matches it firmly. Only part of the rows carry a size: once, few, many, or a class if the clone is expanded.

clone size: once; J gene: TRBJ2-2; D gene: .; V gene: TRBV14; CDR3 length: 17; CDR3 DNA: TGTGCCAGCAGCCAAGGGGCCGGGCTTGTTAACACCGGGGAGCTGTTTTTT; CDR3 protein: CASSQGAGLVNTGELFF
clone size: few; J gene: TRBJ2-3; D gene: .; V gene: TRBV5-1; CDR3 length: 13; CDR3 DNA: TGCGCCAGCAGCTTGGACGGGGAGGATACGCAGTATTTT; CDR3 protein: CASSLDGEDTQYF
clone size: .; J gene: TRBJ1-3; D gene: .; V gene: TRBV10-3; CDR3 length: 16; CDR3 DNA: TGTGCCATCAGTGAAGGTCGCAGGGGCACTGGAAACACCATATATTTT; CDR3 protein: CAISEGRRGTGNTIYF
clone size: few; J gene: TRBJ2-1; D gene: TRBD2; V gene: TRBV2; CDR3 length: 13; CDR3 DNA: TGTGCCAGCACGACGGGAGGGGACAATGAGCAGTTCTTC; CDR3 protein: CASTTGGDNEQFF
clone size: .; J gene: TRBJ2-7; D gene: TRBD2; V gene: TRBV28; CDR3 length: 16; CDR3 DNA: TGTGCCAGCAGTCCCATACGACTAGCGGGATCCTACGAGCAGTACTTC; CDR3 protein: CASSPIRLAGSYEQYF
clone size: .; J gene: TRBJ2-6; D gene: .; V gene: TRBV19; CDR3 length: 17; CDR3 DNA: TGTGCCAGTAGCTCCTGGGACTGGTACTCTGGGGCCAACGTCCTGACTTTC; CDR3 protein: CASSSWDWYSGANVLTF
clone size: many; J gene: TRBJ2-5; D gene: .; V gene: TRBV25-1; CDR3 length: 15; CDR3 DNA: TGTGCCAGCAGTGACCCGGGGATTGGGGTGGAGACCCAGTACTTC; CDR3 protein: CASSDPGIGVETQYF
clone size: .; J gene: TRBJ1-1; D gene: .; V gene: TRBV19; CDR3 length: 14; CDR3 DNA: TGTGCCAGTAGTATAGCAAGGGACCGCGGTGAAGCTTTCTTT; CDR3 protein: CASSIARDRGEAFF
clone size: .; J gene: TRBJ2-3; D gene: TRBD2; V gene: TRBV5-1; CDR3 length: 16; CDR3 DNA: TGCGCCAGCAGCCGGACTAGCGGGGCCCCCACAGATACGCAGTATTTT; CDR3 protein: CASSRTSGAPTDTQYF
clone size: .; J gene: TRBJ2-3; D gene: .; V gene: TRBV9; CDR3 length: 15; CDR3 DNA: TGTGCCAGCAGCGAGAGGGGAGCGCCCACAGATACGCAGTATTTT; CDR3 protein: CASSERGAPTDTQYF
clone size: few; J gene: TRBJ1-5; D gene: .; V gene: TRBV11-3; CDR3 length: 14; CDR3 DNA: TGTGCCAGCAGCTTAGGGGCACCAAATCAGCCCCAGCATTTT; CDR3 protein: CASSLGAPNQPQHF
clone size: .; J gene: TRBJ2-7; D gene: .; V gene: TRBV18; CDR3 length: 14; CDR3 DNA: TGTGCCAGCTCACCACCGGGGCTGGGTAACGAGCAGTACTTC; CDR3 protein: CASSPPGLGNEQYF
clone size: .; J gene: TRBJ2-5; D gene: .; V gene: TRBV2; CDR3 length: 13; CDR3 DNA: TGTGCCAGCAGTTCGGGACTCCCCGAGACCCAGTACTTC; CDR3 protein: CASSSGLPETQYF
clone size: .; J gene: TRBJ2-1; D gene: TRBD2; V gene: TRBV11-3; CDR3 length: 17; CDR3 DNA: TGTGCCAGCAGCTCGCTGACCGCGGGAGGGTCCCACAATGAGCAGTTCTTC; CDR3 protein: CASSSLTAGGSHNEQFF
clone size: .; J gene: TRBJ2-7; D gene: TRBD1; V gene: TRBV19; CDR3 length: 14; CDR3 DNA: TGTGCCAGTAGTGAAAGCCGGGACAGGGACGAGCAGTACTTC; CDR3 protein: CASSESRDRDEQYF
clone size: .; J gene: TRBJ2-1; D gene: .; V gene: TRBV5-6; CDR3 length: 13; CDR3 DNA: TGTGCCAGCAGCTTTGGACAGTACAATGAGCAGTTCTTC; CDR3 protein: CASSFGQYNEQFF
clone size: few; J gene: TRBJ2-1; D gene: .; V gene: TRBV5-4; CDR3 length: 14; CDR3 DNA: TGTGCCAGCAGGATGGAGCGGTGGGACAATGAGCAGTTCTTC; CDR3 protein: CASRMERWDNEQFF
clone size: many; J gene: TRBJ2-3; D gene: .; V gene: TRBV29-1; CDR3 length: 11; CDR3 DNA: TGCAGCGTTGGCAGCACAGATACGCAGTATTTT; CDR3 protein: CSVGSTDTQYF
clone size: .; J gene: TRBJ2-7; D gene: .; V gene: TRBV28; CDR3 length: 12; CDR3 DNA: TGTGCCGCGGCCCGGACAGCCTACGAGCAGTACTTC; CDR3 protein: CAAARTAYEQYF